This TCR beta chain was sequenced for a study of T cell responses to AZD1222 COVID-19 vaccine. As concerns this clone: Its ends do not fully match the called genes, so a read error is possible.

The data were produced by immunoSEQ multiplex PCR, yet TCRdb's version contains in-frame clones alone and is incomplete. Altogether around 100,000 clones are present, nearly 95% being singletons, with the ten largest covering less than 5%. The source of this sequence is an adult in good health. This specimen consisted of peripheral blood, obtained on day 0 of AZD1222 vaccination.

Here the CDR3 reads CASSSHAVRQF. Written as DNA, the CDR3 is TGTGCCAGCAGCTCCCATGCAGTCCGGCAGTTC. The chain carries TRBV11-3 and TRBJ1-2; no firm D call. This CDR3 contains 11 residues. The germline V gene encodes CDR1 SGHNT and CDR2 YENEEA. The variable domain in full, completed from reference TRBV11-3 and TRBJ1-2, reads EAGVVQSPRYKIIEKKQPVAFWCNPISGHNTLYWYLQNLGQGPELLIRYENEEAVDDSQLPKDRFSAERLKGVDSTLKIQPAELGDSAVYLCASSSHAVRQFGSGTRLTVV.